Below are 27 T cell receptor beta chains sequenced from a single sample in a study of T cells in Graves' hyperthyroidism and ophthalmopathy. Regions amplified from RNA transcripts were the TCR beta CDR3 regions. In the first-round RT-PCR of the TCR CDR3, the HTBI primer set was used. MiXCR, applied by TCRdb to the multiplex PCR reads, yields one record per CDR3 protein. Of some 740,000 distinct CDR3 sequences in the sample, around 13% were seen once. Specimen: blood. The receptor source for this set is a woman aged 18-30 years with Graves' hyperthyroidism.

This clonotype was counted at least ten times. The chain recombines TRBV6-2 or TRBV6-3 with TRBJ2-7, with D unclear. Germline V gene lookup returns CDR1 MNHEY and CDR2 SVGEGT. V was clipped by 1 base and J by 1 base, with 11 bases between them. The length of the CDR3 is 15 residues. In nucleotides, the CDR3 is TGTGCCAGCAGTTACTGGGCTACTCCTTCCTACGAGCAGTACTTC. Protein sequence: CASSYWATPSYEQYF.

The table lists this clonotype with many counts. The CDR3 bases are TGCGCCAGCAGCTTTAGGACAATCAACACTGAAGCTTTCTTT. Residues: CASSFRTINTEAFF. The V gene is TRBV5-1, the J gene TRBJ1-1; possibly TRBD1 for D (5 bases). Trimming cost V 2 bases and J 2 bases, with 10 bases left between them. The CDR3 length is 14 residues. Per germline, CDR1 SGHRS and CDR2 YFSETQ.

CDR3 sequence (DNA): TGTGCCAGCAGCCTCTCCGCCCAGCGGGCGGGTCAGCCCCAGCATTTT. As protein: CASSLSAQRAGQPQHF. This chain joins TRBV6-1 and TRBJ1-5; D uncertain. Germline loops: CDR1 MNHNS, CDR2 SASEGT. The V end was cut by 6 bases, the J end by 6 bases, with 21 bases between. CDR3 length: 16 amino acids.

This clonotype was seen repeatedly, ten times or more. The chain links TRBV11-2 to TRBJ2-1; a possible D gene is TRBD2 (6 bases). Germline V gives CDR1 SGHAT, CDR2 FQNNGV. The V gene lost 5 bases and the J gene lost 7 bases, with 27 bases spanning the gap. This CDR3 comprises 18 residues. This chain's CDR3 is CASSQIRLEREGRNEQFF. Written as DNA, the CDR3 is TGTGCCAGCAGCCAAATACGACTAGAACGAGAAGGTCGTAATGAGCAGTTCTTC.

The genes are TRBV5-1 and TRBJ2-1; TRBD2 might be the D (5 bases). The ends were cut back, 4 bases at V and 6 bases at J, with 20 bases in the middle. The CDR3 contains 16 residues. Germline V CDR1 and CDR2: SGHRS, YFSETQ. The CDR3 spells CASSPEPAESPNEQFF. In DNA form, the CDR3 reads TGCGCCAGCAGCCCGGAACCAGCGGAGTCACCCAATGAGCAGTTCTTC.

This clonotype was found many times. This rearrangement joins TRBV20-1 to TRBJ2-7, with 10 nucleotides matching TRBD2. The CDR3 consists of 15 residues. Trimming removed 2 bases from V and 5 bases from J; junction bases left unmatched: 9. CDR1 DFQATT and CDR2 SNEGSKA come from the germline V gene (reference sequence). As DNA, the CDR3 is TGCAGTGCTAGAACAAGCGGGAGGGCCCACCACGAGCAGTACTTC. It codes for CSARTSGRAHHEQYF.

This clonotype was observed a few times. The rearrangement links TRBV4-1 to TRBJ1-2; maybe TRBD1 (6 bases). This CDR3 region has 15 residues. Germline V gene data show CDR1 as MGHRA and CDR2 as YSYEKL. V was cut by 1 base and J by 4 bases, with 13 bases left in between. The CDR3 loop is CASSQAGTPVYGYTF. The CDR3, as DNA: TGCGCCAGCAGCCAAGCCGGGACACCTGTCTATGGCTACACCTTC.

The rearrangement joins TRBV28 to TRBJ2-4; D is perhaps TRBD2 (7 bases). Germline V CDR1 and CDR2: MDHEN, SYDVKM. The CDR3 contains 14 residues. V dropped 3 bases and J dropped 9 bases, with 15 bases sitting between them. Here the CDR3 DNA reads TGTGCCAGCAGTTTTTTCGGGGGGCTGAGCATTCAGTACTTC. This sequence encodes CASSFFGGLSIQYF.

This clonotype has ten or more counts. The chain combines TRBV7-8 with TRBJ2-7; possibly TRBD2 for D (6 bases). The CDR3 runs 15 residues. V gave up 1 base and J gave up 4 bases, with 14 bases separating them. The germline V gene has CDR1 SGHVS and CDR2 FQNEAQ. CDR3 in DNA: TGTGCCAGCAGCTTAGTTTGGGCGGGGAATTACGAGCAGTACTTC. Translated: CASSLVWAGNYEQYF.

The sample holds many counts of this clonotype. The chain's CDR3 is CASSPTGVLNEQFF. CDR3 nucleotide sequence: TGTGCCAGCAGCCCCACGGGAGTATTGAATGAGCAGTTCTTC. V gene TRBV3-1 combines with J gene TRBJ2-1; perhaps TRBD2 as D (6 bases). Trimming removed 4 bases from V and 7 bases from J, with 14 bases in between. Germline loops: CDR1 LGHDT, CDR2 YNNKEL (reference sequence). This CDR3 spans 14 amino acids.

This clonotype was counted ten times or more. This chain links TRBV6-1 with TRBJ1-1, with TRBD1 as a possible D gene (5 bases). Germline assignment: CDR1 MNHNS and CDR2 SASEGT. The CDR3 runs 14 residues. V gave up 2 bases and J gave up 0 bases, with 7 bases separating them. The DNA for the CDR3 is TGTGCCAGCAGTGAATGGGGGATGAACACTGAAGCTTTCTTT. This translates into CASSEWGMNTEAFF.

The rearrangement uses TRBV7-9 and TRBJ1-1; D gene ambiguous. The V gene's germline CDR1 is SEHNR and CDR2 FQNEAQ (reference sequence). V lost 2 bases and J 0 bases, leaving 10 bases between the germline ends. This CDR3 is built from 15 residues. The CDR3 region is CASSLSDGLNTEAFF. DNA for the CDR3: TGTGCCAGCAGCTTAAGTGACGGCTTGAACACTGAAGCTTTCTTT.

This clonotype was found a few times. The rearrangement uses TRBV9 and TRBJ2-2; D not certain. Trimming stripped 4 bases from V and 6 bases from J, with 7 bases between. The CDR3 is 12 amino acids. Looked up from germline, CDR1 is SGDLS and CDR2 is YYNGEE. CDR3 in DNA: TGTGCCAGCAGCTCTCTAGCCGGGGAGCTGTTTTTT. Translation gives CASSSLAGELFF.

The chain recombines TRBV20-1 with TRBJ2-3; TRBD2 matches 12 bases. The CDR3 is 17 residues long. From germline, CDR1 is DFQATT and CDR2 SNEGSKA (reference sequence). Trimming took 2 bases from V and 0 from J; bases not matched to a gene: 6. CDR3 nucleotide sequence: TGCAGTGCTAGATCACCCGGGACTAGCGGGAGCACAGATACGCAGTATTTT. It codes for CSARSPGTSGSTDTQYF.

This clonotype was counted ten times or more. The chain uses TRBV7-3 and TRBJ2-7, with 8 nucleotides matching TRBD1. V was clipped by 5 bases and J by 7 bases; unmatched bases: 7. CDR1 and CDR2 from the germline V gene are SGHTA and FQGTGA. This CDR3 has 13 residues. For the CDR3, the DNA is TGTGCCAGCAGCCCAGAACACAGGGGGGAGCAGTACTTC. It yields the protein CASSPEHRGEQYF.

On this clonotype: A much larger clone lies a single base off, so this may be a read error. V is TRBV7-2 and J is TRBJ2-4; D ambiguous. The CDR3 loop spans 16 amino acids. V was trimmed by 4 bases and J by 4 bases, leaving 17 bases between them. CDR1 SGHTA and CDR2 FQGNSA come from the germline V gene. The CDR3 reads CASSSFRPPVKNIQYF. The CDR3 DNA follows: TGTGCCAGCAGCTCTTTCAGACCCCCTGTTAAAAACATTCAGTACTTC.

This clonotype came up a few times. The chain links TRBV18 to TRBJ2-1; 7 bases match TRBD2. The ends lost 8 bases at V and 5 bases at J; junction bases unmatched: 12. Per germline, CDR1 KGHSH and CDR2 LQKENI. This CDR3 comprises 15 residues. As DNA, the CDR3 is TGTGCCAGCCTATCAAAGGGAGGGCCCGACAATGAGCAGTTCTTC. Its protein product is CASLSKGGPDNEQFF.

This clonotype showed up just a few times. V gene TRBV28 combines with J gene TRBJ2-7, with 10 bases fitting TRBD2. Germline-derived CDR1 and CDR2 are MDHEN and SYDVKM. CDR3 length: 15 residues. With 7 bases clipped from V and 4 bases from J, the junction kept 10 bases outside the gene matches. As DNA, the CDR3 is TGTGCCAGCACGACTCGGCTAGCGGGAGTGTACGAGCAGTACTTC. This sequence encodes CASTTRLAGVYEQYF.

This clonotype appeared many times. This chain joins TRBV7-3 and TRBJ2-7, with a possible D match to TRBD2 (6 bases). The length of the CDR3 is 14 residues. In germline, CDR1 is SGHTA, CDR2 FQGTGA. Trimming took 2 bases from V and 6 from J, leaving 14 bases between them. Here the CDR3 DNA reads TGTGCCAGCAGCTTAGAAGAAAGGGGAGGCGAGCAGTACTTC. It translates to CASSLEERGGEQYF. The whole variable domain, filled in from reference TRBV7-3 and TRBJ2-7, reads GAGVSQTPSNKVTEKGKYVELRCDPISGHTALYWYRQSLGQGPEFLIYFQGTGAADDSGLPNDRFFAVRPEGSVSTLKIQRTERGDSAVYLCASSLEERGGEQYFGPGTRLTVT.

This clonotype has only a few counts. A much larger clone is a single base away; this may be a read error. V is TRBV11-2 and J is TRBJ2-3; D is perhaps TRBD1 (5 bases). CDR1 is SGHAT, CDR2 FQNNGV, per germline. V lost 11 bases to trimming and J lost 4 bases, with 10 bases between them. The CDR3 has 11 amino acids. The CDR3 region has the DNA TGTGCCGGTGTAGGGGCAGATACGCAGTATTTT. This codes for CAGVGADTQYF.

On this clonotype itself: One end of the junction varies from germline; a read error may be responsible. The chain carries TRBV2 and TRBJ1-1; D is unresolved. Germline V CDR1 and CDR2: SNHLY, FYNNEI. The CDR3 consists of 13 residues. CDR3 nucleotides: TGTGCCACCAGTTGGCAAATGAACACTGAAGCTTTCTTT. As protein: CATSWQMNTEAFF.

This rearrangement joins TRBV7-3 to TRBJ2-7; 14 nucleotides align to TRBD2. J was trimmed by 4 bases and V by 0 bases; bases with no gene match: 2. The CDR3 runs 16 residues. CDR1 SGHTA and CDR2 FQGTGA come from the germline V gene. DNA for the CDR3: TGTGCCAGCAGCTTAACCGGGACTAGCGGGAGATACGAGCAGTACTTC. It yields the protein CASSLTGTSGRYEQYF.

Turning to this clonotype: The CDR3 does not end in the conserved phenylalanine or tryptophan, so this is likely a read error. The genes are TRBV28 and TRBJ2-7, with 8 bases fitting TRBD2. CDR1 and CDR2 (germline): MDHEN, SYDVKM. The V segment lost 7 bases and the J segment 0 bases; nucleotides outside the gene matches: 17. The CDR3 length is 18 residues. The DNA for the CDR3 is TGTGCCAGCAAAAGCGGGAGAGGAAAATGGGGAAGCTCCTACGAGCAGTACTCC. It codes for CASKSGRGKWGSSYEQYS.

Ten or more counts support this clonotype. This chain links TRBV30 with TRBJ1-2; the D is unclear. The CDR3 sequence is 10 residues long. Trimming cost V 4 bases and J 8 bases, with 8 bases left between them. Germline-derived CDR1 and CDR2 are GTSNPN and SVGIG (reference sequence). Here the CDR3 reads CAWNPGGYTF. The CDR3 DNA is TGTGCCTGGAACCCCGGGGGCTACACCTTC.

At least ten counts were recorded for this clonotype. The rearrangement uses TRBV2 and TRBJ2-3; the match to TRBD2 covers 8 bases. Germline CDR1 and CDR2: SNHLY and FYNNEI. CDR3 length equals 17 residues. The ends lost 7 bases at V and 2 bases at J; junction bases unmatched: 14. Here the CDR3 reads CASTPPSEREYTDTQYF. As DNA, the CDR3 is TGTGCCAGCACTCCACCCTCGGAGCGGGAGTACACAGATACGCAGTATTTT.

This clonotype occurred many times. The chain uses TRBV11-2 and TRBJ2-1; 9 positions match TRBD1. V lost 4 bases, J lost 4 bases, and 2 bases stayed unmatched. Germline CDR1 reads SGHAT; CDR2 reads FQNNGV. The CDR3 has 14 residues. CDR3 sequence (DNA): TGTGCCAGCAGCTGGGGACAGGGATACAATGAGCAGTTCTTC. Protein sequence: CASSWGQGYNEQFF.

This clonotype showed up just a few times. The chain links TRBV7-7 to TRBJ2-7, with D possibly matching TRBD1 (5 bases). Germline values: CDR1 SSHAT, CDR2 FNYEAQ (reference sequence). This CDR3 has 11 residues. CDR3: CAVGRGHEQYF. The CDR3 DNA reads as TGTGCTGTTGGTAGGGGCCACGAGCAGTACTTC.